Listed here are 15 T cell receptor beta chains from one sample, sequenced in a study of shared clonotypes between healthy human individuals. Sequencing was performed with immunoSEQ multiplex PCR; in TCRdb, only in-frame clones are kept and a portion is missing. The sample records about 1.5 million clones, around 95% being singletons. Sequenced sample: naive CD4+ T cells sorted from blood. Subset reported: CD45RA+ positively selected. These receptors were collected from a man younger than 45 in good health.

The chain recombines TRBV10-3 with TRBJ1-2; TRBD1 might be the D (5 bases). CDR1 is ENHRY, CDR2 SYGVKD, per germline. Deletions cut 2 bases from V and 4 bases from J, with 8 bases between. This CDR3 has 13 residues. DNA for the CDR3: TGTGCCATCAGTGAGGGGACCGCCTATGGCTACACCTTC. Amino acids: CAISEGTAYGYTF.

Points on this clone: The same CDR3 is also encoded by other DNA sequences in this sample. V gene TRBV9 combines with J gene TRBJ2-1; either TRBD1 or TRBD2 may supply D (5 bases each). The CDR3 is 11 amino acids. V gave up 0 bases and J gave up 10 bases, with 5 bases separating them. The germline gives CDR1 SGDLS, CDR2 YYNGEE. In nucleotides, the CDR3 is TGTGCCAGCAGCGTAGGGGGGGAGCAGTTCTTC. Protein product: CASSVGGEQFF.

The chain employs TRBV2 and TRBJ2-7; the D is unclear. The CDR3 contains 13 residues. Trimming stripped 7 bases from V and 8 bases from J, with 18 bases between. Germline CDR1 SNHLY, CDR2 FYNNEI. DNA of the CDR3: TGTGCCAGCATGAGGCCAGAACCTACGAAGCAGTACTTC. Translation gives CASMRPEPTKQYF.

The chain joins TRBV11-3 to TRBJ2-1; D not resolved. Germline assignment: CDR1 SGHNT and CDR2 YENEEA. V was clipped by 2 bases and J by 9 bases, with 11 bases between them. The CDR3 extends over 13 amino acids. The DNA of the CDR3 is TGTGCCAGCAGCTTATCGTCGGGTCTTGAGCAGTTCTTC. It codes for CASSLSSGLEQFF.

The chain is built from TRBV5-4 and TRBJ1-3; 7 positions match TRBD1. This CDR3 is 14 amino acids long. Germline lookup yields CDR1 SGHNT and CDR2 YYREEE (reference sequence). V lost 4 bases and J lost 5; bases outside the gene matches: 6. CDR3 in DNA: TGTGCCAGCAGCGAAGGGACAGACAGAAACACCATATATTTT. Translated: CASSEGTDRNTIYF.

This chain uses TRBV27 with TRBJ2-6; D call uncertain. Germline V gene sequence: CDR1 MNHEY, CDR2 SMNVEV (reference sequence). This CDR3 spans 16 amino acids. V was shortened by 5 bases and J by 0 bases, with 11 bases between the two germline ends. This chain's CDR3 is CASSRVGSSGANVLTF. In DNA form, the CDR3 reads TGTGCCAGCAGTAGGGTCGGAAGCTCTGGGGCCAACGTCCTGACTTTC.

The genes are TRBV28 and TRBJ1-5, with D unclear. Trimming took 2 bases from V and 5 from J, leaving 13 bases between them. The CDR3 extends over 15 amino acids. Germline CDR1 is MDHEN and CDR2 is SYDVKM. In nucleotides, the CDR3 is TGTGCCAGCAGTTTAGGAGGGCCGGTGGATCAGCCCCAGCATTTT. Protein: CASSLGGPVDQPQHF.

The chain joins TRBV7-9 to TRBJ1-1; D unclear. Trimming removed 7 bases at V and 4 bases at J, with 13 bases between. Germline V gene sequence: CDR1 SEHNR, CDR2 FQNEAQ (reference sequence). The CDR3 has 13 residues. CDR3 in amino acids: CASILLTGTEAFF. The CDR3 DNA follows: TGTGCCAGCATCCTTTTGACGGGCACTGAAGCTTTCTTT. The full variable domain, rest sourced from reference TRBV7-9 and TRBJ1-1, is DTGVSQNPRHKITKRGQNVTFRCDPISEHNRLYWYRQTLGQGPEFLTYFQNEAQLEKSRLLSDRFSAERPKGSFSTLEIQRTEQGDSAMYLCASILLTGTEAFFGQGTRLTVV.

V gene TRBV5-8 combines with J gene TRBJ2-3, with D perhaps TRBD1 (5 bases). The CDR3 extends over 15 amino acids. The V end was cut by 0 bases, the J end by 1 base, with 9 bases between. CDR1 is SGHTS, CDR2 YDEGEE, per germline. The CDR3 here is CASSLARVGTDTQYF. For the CDR3, the DNA is TGTGCCAGCAGCTTGGCCAGGGTAGGCACAGATACGCAGTATTTT. The variable domain in full, with the rest retrieved from reference TRBV5-8 and TRBJ2-3, is EAGVTQSPTHLIKTRGQQATLRCSPISGHTSVYWYQQALGLGLQFLLWYDEGEERNRGNFPPRFSGRQFPNYSSELNVNALELEDSALYLCASSLARVGTDTQYFGPGTRLTVL.

V usage is TRBV18 and J usage is TRBJ1-5; 7 nucleotides align to TRBD1. The CDR3 totals 13 residues. Trimming at V came to 3 bases and at J to 10 bases, leaving 6 bases not matched to a gene. Germline assignment: CDR1 KGHSH and CDR2 LQKENI. CDR3 protein: CASSPPGGVPQHF. The CDR3 DNA reads as TGTGCCAGCTCACCCCCAGGGGGGGTCCCCCAGCATTTT.

The chain combines TRBV5-1 with TRBJ2-6, with TRBD1 identical over 9 bases. The CDR3 extends over 19 amino acids. The germline V gene has CDR1 SGHRS and CDR2 YFSETQ. V trimming: 1 base; J trimming: 2 bases; junction bases outside the gene matches: 10. The CDR3 loop is CASSLRRDREAPGANVLTF. In DNA form, the CDR3 reads TGCGCCAGCAGCTTGAGGCGGGACAGGGAAGCCCCTGGGGCCAACGTCCTGACTTTC.

The gene calls are TRBV29-1 and TRBJ1-1, with D tentatively TRBD1 (5 bases). The CDR3 consists of 13 residues. CDR1 is SQVTM and CDR2 is ANQGSEA in the germline V gene. Trimming took off 7 bases at V and 0 bases at J, with 12 bases between the two ends. As DNA, the CDR3 is TGCAGCGGAACAGGTTACATGAACACTGAAGCTTTCTTT. Translation: CSGTGYMNTEAFF.

The J gene is TRBJ2-7, the V gene TRBV2; TRBD2 matches at 8 bases. Germline trimming cut 0 bases from V and 6 bases from J; bases unmatched to any gene: 10. The CDR3 extends over 16 amino acids. Germline V gene sequence: CDR1 SNHLY, CDR2 FYNNEI. The CDR3 DNA reads TGTGCCAGCAGTGAAGCGCTCGGCGGGAGGTGGTCCGAGCAGTACTTC. It specifies CASSEALGGRWSEQYF.

This clone was detected once. The rearrangement uses TRBV9 and TRBJ2-2; 12 bases map to TRBD2. Germline lookup yields CDR1 SGDLS and CDR2 YYNGEE. Trimming at V came to 4 bases and at J to 7 bases, leaving 8 bases not matched to a gene. This CDR3 has 16 amino acids. As DNA, the CDR3 is TGTGCCAGCAGCTCCTTGACTAGCGGGAGACTCGGGGAGCTGTTTTTT. The encoded protein is CASSSLTSGRLGELFF.

The chain links TRBV28 to TRBJ1-2; D gene uncertain. Germline CDR1 is MDHEN and CDR2 is SYDVKM. The CDR3 length is 16 residues. The V and J ends lost 3 bases and 0 bases respectively, with 14 bases between them. In DNA form, the CDR3 reads TGTGCCAGCAGTTTCCTCGACCGGTTAGCTAACTATGGCTACACCTTC. The encoded protein is CASSFLDRLANYGYTF.